This TCR beta chain was captured in a study of blood T cell repertoires in COVID-19. The data were produced by immunoSEQ multiplex PCR, yet TCRdb's version contains in-frame clones alone and is incomplete. The profile shows approximately 30,000 clones, roughly 80% of them singletons. V was shortened by 6 bases and J by 8 bases, with 17 bases between the two germline ends. The CDR3 runs to 14 residues. Germline CDR1 MNHEY, CDR2 SMNVEV (reference sequence). This clone was seen a single time. Sample: peripheral blood. The sequence derives from a woman in her sixties or seventies with acute or convalescent COVID-19. The gene calls are TRBV27 and TRBJ1-5, with D possibly matching TRBD1 (5 bases). CDR3 loop: CASRGRPLSEPQHF. The CDR3 DNA reads as TGTGCCAGCAGGGGGCGCCCCCTGTCTGAGCCCCAGCATTTT.